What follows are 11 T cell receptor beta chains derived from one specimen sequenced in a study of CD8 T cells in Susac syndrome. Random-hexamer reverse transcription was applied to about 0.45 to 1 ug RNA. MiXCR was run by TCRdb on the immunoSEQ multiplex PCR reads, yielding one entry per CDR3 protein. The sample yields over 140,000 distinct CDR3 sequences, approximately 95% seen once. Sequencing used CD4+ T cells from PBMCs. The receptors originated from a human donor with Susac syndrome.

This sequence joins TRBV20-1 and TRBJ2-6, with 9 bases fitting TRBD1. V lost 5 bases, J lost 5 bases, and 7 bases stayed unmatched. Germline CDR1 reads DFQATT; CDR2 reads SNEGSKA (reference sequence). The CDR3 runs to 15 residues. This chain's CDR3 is CSAGGQGLRANVLTF. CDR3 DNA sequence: TGCAGTGCTGGGGGACAGGGCCTCAGGGCCAACGTCCTGACTTTC.

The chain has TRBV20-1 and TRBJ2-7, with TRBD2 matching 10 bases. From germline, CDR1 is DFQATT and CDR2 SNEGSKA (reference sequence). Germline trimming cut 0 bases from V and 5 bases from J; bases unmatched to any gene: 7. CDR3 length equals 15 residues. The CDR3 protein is CSARDPSGSTHEQYF. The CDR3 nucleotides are TGCAGTGCTAGAGACCCTAGCGGGAGCACCCACGAGCAGTACTTC.

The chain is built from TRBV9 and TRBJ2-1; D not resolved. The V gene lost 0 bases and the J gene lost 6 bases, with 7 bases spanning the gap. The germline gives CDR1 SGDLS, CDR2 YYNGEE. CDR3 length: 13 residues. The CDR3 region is CASSVDPLNEQFF. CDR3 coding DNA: TGTGCCAGCAGCGTAGACCCACTCAATGAGCAGTTCTTC.

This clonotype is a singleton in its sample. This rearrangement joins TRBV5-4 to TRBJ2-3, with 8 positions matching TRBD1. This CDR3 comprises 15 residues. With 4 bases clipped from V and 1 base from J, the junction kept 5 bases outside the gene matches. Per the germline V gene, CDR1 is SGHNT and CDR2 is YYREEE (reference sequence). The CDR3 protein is CASSPTGDGTDTQYF. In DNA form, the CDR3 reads TGTGCCAGCAGCCCGACAGGGGACGGCACAGATACGCAGTATTTT.

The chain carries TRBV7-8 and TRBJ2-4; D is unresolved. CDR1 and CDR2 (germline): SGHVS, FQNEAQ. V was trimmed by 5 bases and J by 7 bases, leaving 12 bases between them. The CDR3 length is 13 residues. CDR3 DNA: TGTGCCAGCAGCATAGATAGCAGGAACATTCAGTACTTC. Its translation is CASSIDSRNIQYF.

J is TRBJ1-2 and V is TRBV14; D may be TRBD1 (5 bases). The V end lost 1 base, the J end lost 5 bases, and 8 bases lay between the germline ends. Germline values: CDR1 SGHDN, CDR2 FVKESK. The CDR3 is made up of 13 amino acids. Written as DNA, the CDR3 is TGTGCCAGCAGCCAAGGGACACCTTATGGCTACACCTTC. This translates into CASSQGTPYGYTF.

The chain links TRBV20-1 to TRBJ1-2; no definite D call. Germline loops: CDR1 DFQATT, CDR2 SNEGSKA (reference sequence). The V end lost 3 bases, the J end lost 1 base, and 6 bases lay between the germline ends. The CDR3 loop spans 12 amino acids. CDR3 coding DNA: TGCAGTGCTAGGGGGATTAACTATGGCTACACCTTC. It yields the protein CSARGINYGYTF.

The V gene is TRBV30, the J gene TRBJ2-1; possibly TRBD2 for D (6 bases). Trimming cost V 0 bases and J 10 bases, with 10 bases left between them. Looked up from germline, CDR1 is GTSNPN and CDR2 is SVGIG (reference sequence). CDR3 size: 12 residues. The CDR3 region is CAWSVLAQEQFF. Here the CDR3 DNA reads TGTGCCTGGAGTGTACTAGCCCAGGAGCAGTTCTTC.

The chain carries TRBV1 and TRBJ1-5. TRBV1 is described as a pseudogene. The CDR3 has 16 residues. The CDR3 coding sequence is TGCACCAGCAGAGAGAAGGACGAGGGCAAAAAAAATCCCCAGCATTTT. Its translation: CTSREKDEGKKNPQHF.

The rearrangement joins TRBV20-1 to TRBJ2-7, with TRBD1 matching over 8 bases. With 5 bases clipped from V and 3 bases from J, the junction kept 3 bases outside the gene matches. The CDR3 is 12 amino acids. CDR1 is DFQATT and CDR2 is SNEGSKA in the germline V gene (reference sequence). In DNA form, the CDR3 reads TGCAGTGCTTCAGGGGGCGGCTACGAGCAGTACTTC. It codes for CSASGGGYEQYF.

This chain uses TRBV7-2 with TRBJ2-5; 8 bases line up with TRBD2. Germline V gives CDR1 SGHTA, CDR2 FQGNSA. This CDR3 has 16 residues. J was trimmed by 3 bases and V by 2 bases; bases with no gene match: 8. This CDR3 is CASSLLTSGSEETQYF. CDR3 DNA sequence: TGTGCCAGCAGCTTACTAACTAGCGGATCTGAAGAGACCCAGTACTTC. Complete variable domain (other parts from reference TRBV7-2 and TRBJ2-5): GAGVSQSPSNKVTEKGKDVELRCDPISGHTALYWYRQSLGQGLEFLIYFQGNSAPDKSGLPSDRFSAERTGGSVSTLTIQRTQQEDSAVYLCASSLLTSGSEETQYFGPGTRLLVL.